This TCR beta chain emerged from a study of memory CD4+ T cells and cytomegalovirus serostatus (dated 2019 in TCRdb). With respect to the entire study: The cohort comprised roughly 35 healthy Belgian adults, 9 CMV seropositive and 24 CMV seronegative. CD4+ memory TCRbeta repertoires of a Belgian cohort with known cytomegalovirus serostatus were sequenced in order to replicate a published TCR-based CMV serostatus classifier.

A FACSAria II was used to sort memory CD4+ T cells, defined as single viable CD3+CD4+CD8-CD45RO+ cells. To determine CMV serostatus, a Roche Elecsys assay was used that detects serum IgG against CMV pp150, pp28, p38 and p52. After thawing, total CD4+ T cells were enriched by positive selection with CD4 magnetic microbeads. The samples came from a different study that was designed specifically to examine the CD4+ T cell memory repertoire. Peripheral blood mononuclear cells were isolated and cryopreserved following standard operating procedures; serum was stored at -80 °C. The staining relied on CD3-PerCP (BW264/56), CD4-APC (RPA-T4), CD45RO-PE (UCHT1) and CD8-Pacific Orange (3B5) antibodies, and Sytox blue was used to exclude non-viable cells. Based on the germline V gene, the CDR1 and CDR2 sequences are SGHRS and YFSETQ. The CDR3 goes from the cysteine to the phenylalanine over 14 residues. The only DNA kept is the CDR3, 42 bases in frame from the first base.

On the study overall, not on this receptor specifically: The original-framework classifier achieved a median bootstrapped AUC of approximately 0.96 with a 95% CI of 0.76-1.00 on the Belgian cohort. Only CD4+CD45RO+ memory cells were sequenced, unlike the original study, which covered naive and memory CD4+ and CD8+ populations. Of over 150 previously reported CMV-associated TCRbeta sequences, approximately 70 appeared in the CD4+ memory repertoires, each in one to five individuals. Results were interpreted as suggesting that the CMV-associated TCR signature is largely present in the CD4+ memory repertoire. For predicting CMV serostatus, the median bootstrapped AUC was approximately 0.95 using the original framework and almost 0.93 using a US-trained random forest.

Genomic DNA was extracted from sorted cells with the Quick-DNA Microprep Kit. Amplification of TCRbeta DNA was done with the immunoSEQ hsTCRbeta kit, following the protocol from the manufacturer. TCRbeta libraries were sequenced on an Illumina MiSeq instrument. For the original study's pipeline: Removing out-of-frame sequences left approximately 2,000,000 distinct TCRbeta sequences, an average of approximately 61,000 per individual. Each individual was scored using the number of 164 previously reported CMV-associated TCRbeta sequences that the individual carried and the total number of productive distinct TCRbeta sequences. A beta-binomial model was reimplemented in Python, and random forests from scikit-learn, run with default parameters, were trained on data from the US cohort. Classifier performance on the Belgian cohort was summarized as median AUC with percentile confidence intervals over 10,000 bootstrap iterations. In TCRdb, the immuneACCESS table is reduced to in-frame sequences with V and J assigned. These tables do not hold every clone; where another copy was compared, an unresolved V gene accounts for under half, and the others remain unexplained. The D gene and trimming were derived from the DNA, and the V and J assignments and clone size from that table. The sample contains about 25,000 clones, roughly 75% of them found a single time. The top ten constitute roughly 0.99% of the sample.

In this sample, this clone turned up once. Its antigen target is currently unknown. Compared with germline, one end of the junction differs, possibly owing to a read error. Sample: memory CD4+ T cells from blood. The chain employs TRBV5-1 and TRBJ1-1; there is no confident call for the D gene. This receptor was identified in an adult in good health and CMV-seronegative. The nucleotide sequence reads as follows: TGCGTCAGCAGCTTGGGCTTGAGGAACACTGAAGCTTTCTTT. Its product reads: CVSSLGLRNTEAFF.